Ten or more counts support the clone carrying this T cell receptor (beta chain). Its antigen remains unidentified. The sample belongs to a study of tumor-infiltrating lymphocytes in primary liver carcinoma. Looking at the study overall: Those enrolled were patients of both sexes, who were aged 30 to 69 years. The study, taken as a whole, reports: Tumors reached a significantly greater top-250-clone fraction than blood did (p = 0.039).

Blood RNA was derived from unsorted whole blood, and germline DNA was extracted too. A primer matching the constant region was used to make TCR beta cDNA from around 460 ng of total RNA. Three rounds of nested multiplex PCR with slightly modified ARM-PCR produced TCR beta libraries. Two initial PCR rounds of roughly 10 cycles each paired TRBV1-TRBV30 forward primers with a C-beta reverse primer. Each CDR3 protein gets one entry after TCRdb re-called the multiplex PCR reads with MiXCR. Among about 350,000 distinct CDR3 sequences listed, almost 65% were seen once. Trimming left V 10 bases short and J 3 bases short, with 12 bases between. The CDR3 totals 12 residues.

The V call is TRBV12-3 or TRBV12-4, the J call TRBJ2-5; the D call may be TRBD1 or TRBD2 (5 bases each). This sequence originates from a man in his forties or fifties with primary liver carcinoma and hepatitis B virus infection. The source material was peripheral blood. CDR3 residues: CATRRGEETQYF. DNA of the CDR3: TGTGCCACTCGGCGAGGGGAAGAGACCCAGTACTTC.